This T cell receptor (beta chain) is from a study of beta chain features in type 1 diabetes. Whole-study context: Similarity in age, gender and cell yields was seen between patients and healthy donors.

Study outcomes and limitations: Significant though moderate, a shortening of TCRB CDR3s appeared in all four CD4+ subsets of Type 1 diabetes patients. Diminished insertions and augmented deletions at VDJ junctions characterized type 1 diabetes patients.

The V end was cut by 7 bases, the J end by 2 bases, with 11 bases between. Germline assignment: CDR1 SGHVS and CDR2 FNYEAQ. The CDR3 length is 13 residues. Sequenced material consisted of expressed TCRB transcripts (all of the isolated RNA was reverse transcribed). Libraries were prepared by immunoSEQ multiplex PCR; TCRdb keeps only in-frame clonotypes and omits some of them. The data show about 660,000 clones, more than 13% seen once. This clone came up a few times. Its antigen is as yet unknown. The rearrangement links TRBV7-6 to TRBJ2-5, with D perhaps matching TRBD1 (6 bases). The receptor's source is a man between 18 and 29 years old with type 1 diabetes. The sequencing input was naive CD4+ T cells from blood. CDR3 region: CASNSGQQETQYF. The CDR3 DNA reads TGTGCCAGCAATTCCGGACAGCAAGAGACCCAGTACTTC.